This note documents a single TCR beta chain sequence. Authors' analysis steps: From reference gene primer amplification, estimates of nucleated cell counts were derived. Here immunoSEQ multiplex PCR was the method, and the copy in TCRdb shows in-frame clones only, minus some. V, J and clone size derive from that table, while D and trimming were established from the DNA sequence. The data contain 40,000 to 45,000 clones, 90% of them singletons. This sample was included in a study of blood T cell repertoires in COVID-19. Study overall: Spain, Italy and the United States supplied samples that represented acute and convalescent COVID-19.

The sequence derives from a human donor in a cohort sampled during active COVID-19. Specimen: peripheral blood.

CDR3 nucleotide sequence: TGTGCCTGGAGTTCCGGGGGGGCGGGGTACGAGCAGTACTTC. Its protein is CAWSSGGAGYEQYF. J is TRBJ2-7 and V is TRBV30, with 8 positions matching TRBD2. The V gene's germline CDR1 is GTSNPN and CDR2 SVGIG (reference sequence). This CDR3 spans 14 amino acids. The V gene end was trimmed by 2 bases and the J gene end by 4 bases; junction bases not matched to a gene: 7.